Below, 18 T cell receptor beta chains from the same sample are listed, as sequenced in a study of CD8 T cells in ankylosing spondylitis. The antigens of these receptors remain unknown. TCRdb reprocessed the 5' RACE reads via MiXCR and lists one record per CDR3 protein. The table has over 200,000 distinct CDR3 sequences, approximately 20% seen once. Findings and limits, study-wide: Apparently characteristic of ankylosing spondylitis blood was a TCR beta motif (fewer than ten highly homologous variants).

Source material: blood, either unsorted or a sorted T cell fraction (not recorded which). Receptors originate from a male donor with ankylosing spondylitis.

This clonotype came up a few times. The chain couples TRBV20-1 to TRBJ1-3; tentative D call: TRBD1 (5 bases). Germline CDR1 is DFQATT and CDR2 is SNEGSKA (reference sequence). V was shortened by 6 bases and J by 4 bases, with 7 bases between the two germline ends. CDR3 size: 11 residues. Written as DNA, the CDR3 is TGCAGTGCCCAGGGAGGAAACACCATATATTTT. Translating gives CSAQGGNTIYF.

This clonotype was found a few times. The chain recombines TRBV24-1 with TRBJ2-3; D unresolved. Germline CDR1 is KGHDR and CDR2 is SFDVKD. Trimming took off 4 bases at V and 11 bases at J, with 9 bases between the two ends. The CDR3 covers 11 residues. As DNA, the CDR3 is TGTGCCACCAGTGAGGGGTGGATGCAGTATTTT. Amino acids: CATSEGWMQYF.

This clonotype was found once. The chain has TRBV24-1 and TRBJ2-2, with TRBD2 identical over 8 bases. CDR1 and CDR2 (germline): KGHDR, SFDVKD. The V gene end was trimmed by 4 bases and the J gene end by 7 bases; junction bases not matched to a gene: 1. CDR3 size: 13 residues. The CDR3 loop is CATSDLAGGELFF. The CDR3 DNA reads as TGTGCCACCAGTGACCTAGCGGGCGGGGAGCTGTTTTTT.

This clonotype was counted a few times. The V call is TRBV20-1, the J call TRBJ2-1; unclear D gene. Trimming stripped 1 base from V and 4 bases from J, with 11 bases between. This CDR3 is built from 14 residues. Per germline, CDR1 DFQATT and CDR2 SNEGSKA (reference sequence). The CDR3 region is CSARVGGLYNEQFF. CDR3 bases: TGCAGTGCTAGAGTGGGCGGCTTATACAATGAGCAGTTCTTC.

This chain connects TRBV12-3 or TRBV12-4 to TRBJ1-1, with a weak D call TRBD1 (6 bases). This CDR3 has 14 amino acids. V shed 5 bases and J shed 11 bases, with 21 bases lying between them. The CDR3 DNA reads TGTGCCAGCAGTCCTGGGGACATCCTACTTGAGGCTTTCTTT. Protein: CASSPGDILLEAFF.

A few counts support this clonotype. The V gene is TRBV2, the J gene TRBJ1-2; no firm D call. Germline V gene lookup returns CDR1 SNHLY and CDR2 FYNNEI. This CDR3 has 19 amino acids. V was clipped by 5 bases and J by 0 bases, with 25 bases between them. The DNA of the CDR3 is TGTGCCAGCAGTCTACCCACTGGGGTTCAGGTTGGGGCTAACTATGGCTACACCTTC. Its translation is CASSLPTGVQVGANYGYTF.

The table lists this clonotype with a few counts. This chain uses TRBV7-9 with TRBJ2-3; 10 nucleotides agree with TRBD1. With V trimmed by 8 bases and J by 4 bases, 3 bases remained unmatched. Germline CDR1 is SEHNR and CDR2 is FQNEAQ (reference sequence). This CDR3 is built from 13 residues. The CDR3 region has the DNA TGTGCCAGCCGGGACAGGGGCTCAGATACGCAGTATTTT. Protein product: CASRDRGSDTQYF.

This clonotype was counted a few times. The rearrangement uses TRBV7-9 and TRBJ1-1, with a weak D call TRBD1 (5 bases). The CDR3 runs to 14 residues. Deletions cut 2 bases from V and 1 base from J, with 8 bases between. Germline CDR1 SEHNR, CDR2 FQNEAQ (reference sequence). The CDR3 nucleotides read TGTGCCAGCAGCTTAATACAGGAGAACACTGAAGCTTTCTTT. The encoded protein is CASSLIQENTEAFF.

V and J are TRBV7-3 and TRBJ2-7; TRBD2 is a possible D gene (5 bases). CDR1 is SGHTA, CDR2 FQGTGA, per germline. V shed 5 bases and J shed 6 bases, with 14 bases lying between them. The CDR3 contains 13 residues. CDR3 protein: CASSLIRDSEQYF. As DNA, the CDR3 is TGTGCCAGCAGCCTCATCCGGGATTCCGAGCAGTACTTC.

This clonotype was counted a few times. The chain's CDR3 is CASSQALDRQETQYF. CDR3 bases: TGCGCCAGCAGCCAAGCTCTGGACAGGCAAGAGACCCAGTACTTC. The V and J genes are TRBV4-1 and TRBJ2-5, with 7 bases that match TRBD1. V lost 1 base to trimming and J lost 2 bases; unmatched junction nucleotides: 4. CDR3 size: 15 residues. In germline, CDR1 is MGHRA, CDR2 YSYEKL.

V usage is TRBV13 and J usage is TRBJ2-7; 11 bases map to TRBD2. V lost 5 bases, J lost 2 bases, and 8 bases stayed unmatched. Germline V gene lookup returns CDR1 PRHDT and CDR2 FYEKMQ (reference sequence). The CDR3 has 16 amino acids. CDR3 loop: CASSTYGTSGTYEQYF. The CDR3 DNA is TGTGCCAGCAGCACTTACGGGACTAGCGGAACCTACGAGCAGTACTTC.

This clonotype was seen more than once but under ten times. In DNA, the CDR3 is TGTGCCAGCAGCCCCCAAACTAGTGAAAACTACAATGAGCAGTTCTTC. This gives the protein CASSPQTSENYNEQFF. The chain uses TRBV11-1 and TRBJ2-1; maybe TRBD2 (5 bases). V was shortened by 5 bases and J by 3 bases, with 17 bases between the two germline ends. The CDR3 consists of 16 residues. Germline loops: CDR1 SGHAT, CDR2 FQDESV (reference sequence).

The V gene is TRBV4-1, the J gene TRBJ2-7, with D perhaps TRBD2 (5 bases). Deletions cut 1 base from V and 5 bases from J, with 15 bases between. CDR1 is MGHRA, CDR2 YSYEKL, per germline. This CDR3 has 15 amino acids. This CDR3 reads CASSQVAGALDEQYF. The CDR3 DNA reads as TGCGCCAGCAGCCAAGTGGCGGGTGCACTAGACGAGCAGTACTTC.

This clonotype was seen ten or more times. J is TRBJ1-4 and V is TRBV5-1; D is perhaps TRBD1 (6 bases). The V end was cut by 5 bases, the J end by 5 bases, with 13 bases between. Looked up from germline, CDR1 is SGHRS and CDR2 is YFSETQ. This CDR3 region has 14 residues. The DNA of the CDR3 is TGCGCCAGCAGTCTGGACAGCTACAATGAAAAACTGTTTTTT. It specifies CASSLDSYNEKLFF.

Only a few counts were recorded for this clonotype. This rearrangement joins TRBV6-1 to TRBJ2-1; TRBD1 matches 8 bases. This CDR3 region has 15 residues. V lost 6 bases and J lost 8; bases outside the gene matches: 12. CDR1 and CDR2 from the germline V gene are MNHNS and SASEGT. The CDR3 loop is CASSHRTGKGYEQFF. The CDR3 coding sequence is TGTGCCAGCAGCCACAGGACAGGGAAAGGGTATGAGCAGTTCTTC.

The chain combines TRBV7-9 with TRBJ2-1, with TRBD1 matching over 10 bases. With V trimmed by 5 bases and J by 3 bases, 7 bases remained unmatched. This CDR3 is built from 16 residues. CDR1 is SEHNR, CDR2 FQNEAQ, per germline (reference sequence). The CDR3 nucleotides read TGTGCCAGCAGCCAAAGACAGGGGGCCTTCTACAATGAGCAGTTCTTC. This sequence encodes CASSQRQGAFYNEQFF.

This clonotype was observed a handful of times. The chain is built from TRBV7-2 and TRBJ2-1, with D tentatively TRBD2 (5 bases). The CDR3 contains 17 residues. Germline values: CDR1 SGHTA, CDR2 FQGNSA. The V end lost 4 bases, the J end lost 1 base, and 17 bases lay between the germline ends. The CDR3 is CASSSPIVRGSYNEQFF. CDR3 coding DNA: TGTGCCAGCAGCTCTCCGATTGTGCGAGGGTCCTACAATGAGCAGTTCTTC.

There are a few counts of this clonotype. This chain joins TRBV4-1 and TRBJ2-5; TRBD2 aligns across 11 bases. The CDR3 is 16 amino acids. V lost 3 bases to trimming and J lost 2 bases; unmatched junction nucleotides: 5. CDR1 MGHRA and CDR2 YSYEKL come from the germline V gene. The CDR3 sequence: CASSHTSGGLQETQYF. The CDR3 DNA reads as TGCGCCAGCAGCCACACTAGCGGGGGCCTTCAAGAGACCCAGTACTTC.